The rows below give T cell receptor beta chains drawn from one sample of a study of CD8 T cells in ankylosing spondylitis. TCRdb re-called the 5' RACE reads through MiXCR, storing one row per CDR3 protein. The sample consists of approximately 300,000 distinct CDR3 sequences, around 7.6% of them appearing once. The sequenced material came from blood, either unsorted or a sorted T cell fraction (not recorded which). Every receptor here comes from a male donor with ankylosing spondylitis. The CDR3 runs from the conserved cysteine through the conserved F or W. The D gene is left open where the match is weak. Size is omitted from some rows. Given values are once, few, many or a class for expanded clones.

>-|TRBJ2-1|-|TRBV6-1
TGTGCCAGCAGCCCCTCCCTAGCGACCAGCTCCTACAATGAGCAGTTCTTC
CASSPSLATSSYNEQFF
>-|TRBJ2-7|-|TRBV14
TGTGCCAGCAGCCCCACTTGGTCCTACGAGCAGTACTTC
CASSPTWSYEQYF
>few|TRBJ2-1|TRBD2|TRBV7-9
TGTGCCAGCAGCGCCCCCGTTGGGCTAGCGGGACCCAATGAGCAGTTCTTC
CASSAPVGLAGPNEQFF
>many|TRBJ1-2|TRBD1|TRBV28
TGTGCCAGCAGAGAAACAGGGGTTGATGGCTACACCTTC
CASRETGVDGYTF
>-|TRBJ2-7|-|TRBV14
TGTGCCAGCAGCCAGCAGGCTTCCTACGAGCAGTACTTC
CASSQQASYEQYF
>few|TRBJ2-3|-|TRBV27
TGTGCCAGCAGTTCTAGGGGAAAGGGCACAGATACGCAGTATTTT
CASSSRGKGTDTQYF
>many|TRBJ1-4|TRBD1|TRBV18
TGTGCCAGCTCGATACAGGGGGCGATTAATGAAAAACTGTTTTTT
CASSIQGAINEKLFF
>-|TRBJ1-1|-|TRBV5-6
TGTGCCAGCAGCCGAAAGACATCTATCTTTGACACTGAAGCTTTCTTT
CASSRKTSIFDTEAFF
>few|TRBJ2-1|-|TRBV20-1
TGCAGTGCCGACGTCTACTCCTACAATGAGCAGTTCTTC
CSADVYSYNEQFF
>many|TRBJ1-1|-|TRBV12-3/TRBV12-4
TGTGCCAGCAGTTTCATGGTGGGGGTCCGGGGAGACACTGAAGCTTTCTTT
CASSFMVGVRGDTEAFF
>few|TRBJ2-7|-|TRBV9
TGTGCCAGCAGCGCAGACCCGGGGTCTGGAGAGCAGTACTTC
CASSADPGSGEQYF
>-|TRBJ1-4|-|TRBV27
TGTGCCAGCAGTCCAGGGTATCTGACGGAAAAACTGTTTTTT
CASSPGYLTEKLFF
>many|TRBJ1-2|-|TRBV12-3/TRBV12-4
TGTGCCAGCAGTTTCGGGGGGCGCTTTCGGAACTATGGCTACACCTTC
CASSFGGRFRNYGYTF
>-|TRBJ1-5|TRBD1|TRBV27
TGTGCCAGCAGTTTATCAGTCAGGGGGCGGAATCAGCCCCAGCATTTT
CASSLSVRGRNQPQHF
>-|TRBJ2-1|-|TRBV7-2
TGTGCCAGCAGCTCCCCCTCGGTCGCTGGGTTCTTC
CASSSPSVAGFF
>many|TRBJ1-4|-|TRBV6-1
TGTGCCAGCAGTGAAGCGCTGGCCCGCCTTGATGGAAAACTGTTTTTT
CASSEALARLDGKLFF
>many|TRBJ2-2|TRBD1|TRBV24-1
TGTGCCACCAGTGATCCCGGGACAGCGAACACCGGGGAGCTGTTTTTT
CATSDPGTANTGELFF
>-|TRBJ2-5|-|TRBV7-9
TGTGCCAGCAGCTTAGGCGGACTACTAGAGACCCAGTACTTC
CASSLGGLLETQYF
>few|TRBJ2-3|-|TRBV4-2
TGTGCCAGCAGCCAAGTTGGGACCCTTACAGATACGCAGTATTTT
CASSQVGTLTDTQYF
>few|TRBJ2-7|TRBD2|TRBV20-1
TGCAGTGCTAGTAGCCGACTAGCGGGAAGCTCCTACGAGCAGTACTTC
CSASSRLAGSSYEQYF
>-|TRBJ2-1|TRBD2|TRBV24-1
TGTGCCACCAGTGGGTTGGGACTAGCGCCCTACAATGAGCAGTTCTTC
CATSGLGLAPYNEQFF
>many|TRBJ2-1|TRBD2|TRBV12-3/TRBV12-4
TGTGCCAGCAGTTTGTTTACTAGCGGCAATGAGCAGTTCTTC
CASSLFTSGNEQFF
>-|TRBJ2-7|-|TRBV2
TGTGCCAGCAAATCGCTTGGGGCTCAGGTCCTCTACGAGCAGTACTTC
CASKSLGAQVLYEQYF
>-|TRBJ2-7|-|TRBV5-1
TGCGCCAGCAGCTTGGGACAAATCTACGAGCAGTACTTC
CASSLGQIYEQYF
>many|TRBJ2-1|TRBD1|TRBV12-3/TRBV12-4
TGTGCCAGCAGTTTTGAGACAGGGGGCAAGTTCTTC
CASSFETGGKFF
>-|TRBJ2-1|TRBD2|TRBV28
TGTGCCAGCGTCCGGGGAGGACTAGGATACAATGAGCAGTTCTTC
CASVRGGLGYNEQFF
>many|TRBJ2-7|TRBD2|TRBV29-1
TGCAGCGTTGCCGCGGGAGGGCCGTGGGAGCAGTACTTC
CSVAAGGPWEQYF
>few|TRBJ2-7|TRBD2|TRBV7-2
TGTGCCAGCAGCTTTTCCTCCGGGACTAGCAGCTACGAGCAGTACTTC
CASSFSSGTSSYEQYF
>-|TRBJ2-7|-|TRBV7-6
TGTGCCAGCAGCTTACGACGGGAGAGGGGGGAGCAGTACTTC
CASSLRRERGEQYF
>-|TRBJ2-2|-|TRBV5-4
TGTGCCAGCAGCTTGCCCAGGAACGGCGGGGAGCTGTTTTTT
CASSLPRNGGELFF
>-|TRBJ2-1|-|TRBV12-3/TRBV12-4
TGTGCCAGCAGCCCTCTGGGGATGGGAGATGAGCAGTTCTTC
CASSPLGMGDEQFF
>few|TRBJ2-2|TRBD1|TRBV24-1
TGTGCCACCAGTGACCTCCGTCCGGGACAGGGCTTCACCGGGGAGCTGTTTTTT
CATSDLRPGQGFTGELFF
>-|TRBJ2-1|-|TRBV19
TGTGCCAGTAGTCTCCCGGGACCGAGGGAGCAGTTCTTC
CASSLPGPREQFF
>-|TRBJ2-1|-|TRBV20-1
TGCAGTGCTAGAGATTACAATGAGCAGTTCTTC
CSARDYNEQFF
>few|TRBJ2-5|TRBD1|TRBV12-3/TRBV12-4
TGTGCCAGCAGCCCGGACAGGGAACAAGAGACCCAGTACTTC
CASSPDREQETQYF
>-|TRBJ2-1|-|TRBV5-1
TGCGCCAGCAGCTCGCAACTAGATAGAGGGGAGCAGTTCTTC
CASSSQLDRGEQFF
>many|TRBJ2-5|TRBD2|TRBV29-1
TGCAGCGTTGCGGGGACTAGGGATATCCAAGAGACCCAGTACTTC
CSVAGTRDIQETQYF
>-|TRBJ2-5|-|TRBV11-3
TGTGCCAGCAGCCTGAACTCGGGGGAGACCCAGTACTTC
CASSLNSGETQYF
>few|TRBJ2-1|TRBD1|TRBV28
TGTGCCGCCCGGACAGGGATGGATGAGCAGTTCTTC
CAARTGMDEQFF
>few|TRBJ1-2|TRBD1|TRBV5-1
TGCGCCAGCAGGGTGGCCCAGGGGGCCCCTAACTATGGCTACACCTTC
CASRVAQGAPNYGYTF
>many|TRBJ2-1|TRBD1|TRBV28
TGTGCCAGCAGAGACAGGGCTCGCAATGAGCAGTTCTTC
CASRDRARNEQFF
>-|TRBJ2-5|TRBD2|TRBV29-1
TGCAGCGCCCGGACTAGCAAAGAGACCCAGTACTTC
CSARTSKETQYF